This entry features one T cell receptor (beta chain) sequence. The V segment lost 2 bases and the J segment 6 bases; nucleotides outside the gene matches: 8. From germline, CDR1 is SGHTA and CDR2 FQGNSA. CDR3 size: 17 residues. Authors' processing steps: Estimated nucleated cell counts came from reference gene primer amplification. This table comes from immunoSEQ multiplex PCR, and its TCRdb copy is limited to in-frame clones, with some not included. The V and J calls and the clone size are those of that table, but D and trimming were determined from the DNA. In the table there are about 130,000 clones, about 85% of which are singletons. The data originate from a study of blood T cell repertoires in COVID-19. Study-wide background: PBMCs, B-cell-depleted T cells, or T cells were the source of the cDNA or gDNA that made up the material.

The rearrangement uses TRBV7-2 and TRBJ2-3; 13 bases are shared with TRBD2. This TCR derives from a woman in her 70s with COVID-19, enrolled during active disease. The material sequenced was peripheral blood. CDR3 bases: TGTGCCAGCAGCTTATCCTTTACTAGCGGGGGGGCGGATACGCAGTATTTT. Translating it yields CASSLSFTSGGADTQYF.